This T cell receptor beta chain appears in the sequencing data of a study of blood T cell repertoires in COVID-19. At the level of the study: Italy, Spain and the United States were the sources of the convalescent and acute COVID-19 samples. Nucleic acid was either cDNA or gDNA, and it came from T cells, B-cell-depleted T cells, or PBMCs.

The ends were cut back, 4 bases at V and 3 bases at J, with 25 bases in the middle. CDR3 size: 19 residues. Germline loops: CDR1 MGHRA, CDR2 YSYEKL. In the authors' methods: Using reference gene primer amplification, nucleated cell counts were estimated. Libraries were prepared by immunoSEQ multiplex PCR; TCRdb keeps only in-frame clonotypes and omits some of them. V, J and clone size derive from that table, while D and trimming were established from the DNA sequence. The table shows 200,000 to 250,000 clones, with around 88% occurring only once. Sequenced sample: PBMCs or T cells enriched from blood (not recorded which). The chain joins TRBV4-1 to TRBJ1-5; TRBD1 is a possible D gene (6 bases). The sequence was obtained from a woman aged 50 to 60 who had recovered from COVID-19. CDR3 coding DNA: TGCGCCAGCAGCCGAGAGGGATGGGGACACGGGAGGAACAATCAGCCCCAGCATTTT. Amino acid sequence: CASSREGWGHGRNNQPQHF.